A single sample is the source of the 31 T cell receptor beta chains below, sequenced in a study of CD8+ T cells in alopecia areata. Reverse transcribed after extraction, RNA yielded cDNA as the sequencing template. Using immunoSEQ multiplex PCR, the repertoire was profiled, and TCRdb retains in-frame clones only, with some absent. The sample lists 110,000 to 150,000 clones, less than 75% occurring once. The sequenced material came from CD8+ T cells sorted from blood. The receptor set was obtained from a human donor in good health.

The V call is TRBV29-1, the J call TRBJ2-7; D is unclear. V gave up 4 bases and J gave up 3 bases, with 13 bases separating them. In germline, CDR1 is SQVTM, CDR2 ANQGSEA. This CDR3 has 13 amino acids. The CDR3 reads CSVVGEMGYEQYF. The CDR3 bases are TGCAGCGTTGTTGGGGAAATGGGCTACGAGCAGTACTTC.

This clone was counted a few times. This sequence joins TRBV29-1 and TRBJ1-1; D gene ambiguous. CDR3 length equals 12 residues. The V end lost 1 base, the J end lost 6 bases, and 9 bases lay between the germline ends. Per germline, CDR1 SQVTM and CDR2 ANQGSEA. The CDR3 here is CSVEVMGSEAFF. CDR3 sequence (DNA): TGCAGCGTTGAAGTTATGGGGTCTGAAGCTTTCTTT.

This clone was detected only a few times. This chain connects TRBV9 to TRBJ1-2; tentative D call: TRBD1 (5 bases). V lost 7 bases to trimming and J lost 2 bases, with 12 bases between them. The CDR3 extends over 13 amino acids. Germline lookup yields CDR1 SGDLS and CDR2 YYNGEE. The CDR3 DNA follows: TGTGCCAGCGGGGGAAATGGGAACTATGGCTACACCTTC. Protein: CASGGNGNYGYTF.

This rearrangement joins TRBV4-1 to TRBJ1-1, with D uncertain. Trimming removed 6 bases from V and 0 bases from J, with 20 bases in between. CDR3 length: 17 residues. Germline values: CDR1 MGHRA, CDR2 YSYEKL. The CDR3 loop is CASRSGFGDRMNTEAFF. In DNA, the CDR3 is TGCGCCAGCAGGAGTGGGTTCGGGGATCGCATGAACACTGAAGCTTTCTTT.

This clone has more than one count but fewer than ten. V gene TRBV13 combines with J gene TRBJ1-2; a weak D match, TRBD1 (5 bases). Trimming took 4 bases from V and 6 from J, leaving 18 bases between them. This CDR3 contains 15 residues. From germline, CDR1 is PRHDT and CDR2 FYEKMQ (reference sequence). The CDR3 protein is CASSSGGDIENGYTF. The CDR3 DNA reads as TGTGCCAGCAGCTCCGGGGGGGATATTGAGAATGGCTACACCTTC.

The gene calls are TRBV29-1 and TRBJ2-7; 7 bases align to TRBD2. The CDR3 runs to 16 residues. Per germline, CDR1 SQVTM and CDR2 ANQGSEA. The junction had 21 bases not matched to a gene; V was cut back by 8 bases and J by 5 bases. CDR3 bases: TGCAGCCCCCTTCGGAGGGAGGGCTGTCGGATAGACGAGCAGTACTTC. It is translated as CSPLRREGCRIDEQYF.

The chain carries TRBV27 and TRBJ2-1; TRBD1 aligns across 8 bases. The germline V gene encodes CDR1 MNHEY and CDR2 SMNVEV (reference sequence). V lost 7 bases, J lost 0 bases, and 2 bases stayed unmatched. The CDR3 runs to 14 residues. The CDR3 coding sequence is TGTGCCAGCACCACAGGGGGCTCCTACAATGAGCAGTTCTTC. Residues: CASTTGGSYNEQFF.

V is TRBV27 and J is TRBJ1-2; D uncertain. The ends were cut back, 5 bases at V and 4 bases at J, with 14 bases in the middle. CDR1 and CDR2 (germline): MNHEY, SMNVEV (reference sequence). There are 14 residues in the CDR3. CDR3 sequence reads: CASSHLAMGYGYTF. CDR3 coding DNA: TGTGCCAGCAGTCATCTCGCTATGGGCTATGGCTACACCTTC.

V is TRBV25-1 and J is TRBJ1-2; D not certain. Per the germline V gene, CDR1 is MGHDK and CDR2 is SYGVNS. Trimming shortened V by 4 bases and J by 7 bases, and 10 bases separated the two germline ends. The CDR3 has 12 residues. CDR3 in DNA: TGTGCCAGCAGTGCTCGCACACCTGGCTACACCTTC. Its translation is CASSARTPGYTF.

The gene calls are TRBV6-5 and TRBJ2-2; D is unresolved. Germline-derived CDR1 and CDR2 are MNHEY and SVGAGI. The CDR3 is 13 amino acids. Trimming shortened V by 9 bases and J by 4 bases, and 12 bases separated the two germline ends. The CDR3 protein is CASGVRSTGELFF. The CDR3 coding sequence is TGTGCCAGTGGGGTCCGTAGCACCGGGGAGCTGTTTTTT.

CDR3 sequence: CASRGQGLTEAFF. CDR3 nucleotides: TGTGCCAGCAGGGGACAGGGACTCACTGAAGCTTTCTTT. The chain combines TRBV25-1 with TRBJ1-1, with 9 positions matching TRBD1. The CDR3 loop spans 13 amino acids. CDR1 MGHDK and CDR2 SYGVNS come from the germline V gene. Trimming took 6 bases from V and 4 from J; bases not matched to a gene: 3.

The rearrangement links TRBV6-4 to TRBJ1-1; D is uncertain. Trimming removed 4 bases from V and 0 bases from J, with 6 bases in between. This CDR3 contains 13 residues. Looked up from germline, CDR1 is MRHNA and CDR2 is SNTAGT. CDR3 loop: CASSVRLNTEAFF. The DNA of the CDR3 is TGTGCCAGCAGTGTTCGGCTGAACACTGAAGCTTTCTTT.

This clone was counted between two and nine times. The rearrangement joins TRBV28 to TRBJ2-5, with 9 nucleotides matching TRBD1. The ends lost 8 bases at V and 3 bases at J; junction bases unmatched: 13. Germline-derived CDR1 and CDR2 are MDHEN and SYDVKM. This CDR3 contains 16 residues. The CDR3: CASLNVGTGHEETQYF. For the CDR3, the DNA is TGTGCCAGCCTAAACGTCGGGACAGGGCACGAAGAGACCCAGTACTTC.

The sample holds a few counts of this clone. The chain joins TRBV2 to TRBJ2-4, with D perhaps assigned TRBD1 or TRBD2 (5 bases each). Germline-derived CDR1 and CDR2 are SNHLY and FYNNEI. The CDR3 is 15 residues long. V was clipped by 7 bases and J by 9 bases, with 22 bases between them. The CDR3 loop is CASTALSGPVGIQYF. The CDR3, as DNA: TGTGCCAGCACCGCCTTATCGGGACCTGTGGGCATTCAGTACTTC.

The chain is built from TRBV6-5 and TRBJ2-7; the D is unclear. CDR1 and CDR2 (germline): MNHEY, SVGAGI. Trimming stripped 5 bases from V and 3 bases from J, with 11 bases between. The CDR3 length is 13 residues. For the CDR3, the DNA is TGTGCCAGCAGTGAGACTGGTTACTACGAGCAGTACTTC. It codes for CASSETGYYEQYF.

The gene calls are TRBV15 and TRBJ2-3; TRBD2 aligns across 11 bases. Germline V gives CDR1 LNHNV, CDR2 YYDKDF (reference sequence). V dropped 3 bases and J dropped 1; count of bases not matched to a gene: 3. CDR3 size: 16 residues. CDR3 nucleotides: TGTGCCACCAGCAGCGCACTAGCGGGAGGCACAGATACGCAGTATTTT. The encoded protein is CATSSALAGGTDTQYF.

This clone was recorded once. The chain uses TRBV27 and TRBJ2-1, with 9 bases lining up with TRBD2. This CDR3 has 16 amino acids. V lost 1 base and J lost 3; bases outside the gene matches: 4. The V gene's germline CDR1 is MNHEY and CDR2 SMNVEV (reference sequence). The CDR3 here is CASSLWAGGSYNEQFF. The CDR3 nucleotides read TGTGCCAGCAGTTTATGGGCGGGAGGGAGCTACAATGAGCAGTTCTTC.

The chain carries TRBV19 and TRBJ1-5, with D possibly being TRBD1 (6 bases). V lost 5 bases and J lost 7, with 12 bases in between. CDR3 length: 13 residues. The germline V gene encodes CDR1 LNHDA and CDR2 SQIVND (reference sequence). This CDR3 is CASSDRYRQPQHF. CDR3 in DNA: TGTGCCAGTAGTGACAGGTATAGGCAGCCCCAGCATTTT.

V usage is TRBV4-1 and J usage is TRBJ1-1; no definite D call. Per germline, CDR1 MGHRA and CDR2 YSYEKL. This CDR3 comprises 14 residues. The V end was cut by 2 bases, the J end by 3 bases, with 10 bases between. CDR3 loop: CASSQPSWYTEAFF. As DNA, the CDR3 is TGCGCCAGCAGCCAACCGAGTTGGTACACTGAAGCTTTCTTT.

J is TRBJ2-1 and V is TRBV29-1, with TRBD1 as a possible D gene (6 bases). The CDR3 extends over 11 amino acids. Germline lookup yields CDR1 SQVTM and CDR2 ANQGSEA. The ends were cut back, 4 bases at V and 13 bases at J, with 14 bases in the middle. The DNA of the CDR3 is TGCAGCGTTGCCCAACAGGGTTGTCAGTTCTTC. This encodes CSVAQQGCQFF.

To note about this clone: The sample contains more than one DNA sequence encoding this CDR3. The chain carries TRBV29-1 and TRBJ1-1; D remains ambiguous. Germline V lookup: CDR1 SQVTM, CDR2 ANQGSEA. Trimming removed 4 bases at V and 1 base at J, with 4 bases between. The CDR3 extends over 11 amino acids. In nucleotides, the CDR3 is TGCAGCGTTGTAGGGAACACTGAAGCTTTCTTT. It encodes CSVVGNTEAFF.

The chain joins TRBV5-6 to TRBJ2-4; D might be TRBD1 or TRBD2, each matching 5 bases. This CDR3 comprises 13 residues. Trimming pared 4 bases from V and 11 bases from J, leaving 16 bases between. CDR1 and CDR2 from the germline V gene are SGHDT and YYEEEE. The CDR3 coding sequence is TGTGCCAGCAGCGCCGGGACCGCCCAATTTCAGTACTTC. As protein: CASSAGTAQFQYF.

The chain combines TRBV14 with TRBJ2-1; 7 bases line up with TRBD2. CDR3 length: 13 amino acids. V trimming: 0 bases; J trimming: 7 bases; junction bases outside the gene matches: 0. Germline assignment: CDR1 SGHDN and CDR2 FVKESK. The CDR3 sequence: CASSQELANEQFF. The CDR3 DNA reads as TGTGCCAGCAGCCAAGAACTAGCGAATGAGCAGTTCTTC.

This chain connects TRBV5-4 to TRBJ1-1; the D gene is possibly TRBD1 (5 bases). The CDR3 contains 17 residues. Trimming shortened V by 1 base and J by 3 bases, and 19 bases separated the two germline ends. Per the germline V gene, CDR1 is SGHNT and CDR2 is YYREEE (reference sequence). CDR3 sequence (DNA): TGTGCCAGCAGCTTGAGGAGGCCGCAGGGAGGGGACACTGAAGCTTTCTTT. Protein sequence: CASSLRRPQGGDTEAFF.

This rearrangement joins TRBV10-3 to TRBJ2-3; 11 bases align to TRBD1. Germline trimming cut 11 bases from V and 6 bases from J; bases unmatched to any gene: 7. Germline V gene data show CDR1 as ENHRY and CDR2 as SYGVKD. The CDR3 consists of 13 residues. CDR3 nucleotides: TGTGCCGTGGGGACAGGGGGTCGGGATACGCAGTATTTT. Its protein is CAVGTGGRDTQYF.

This clone was seen only a few times. V usage is TRBV6-4 and J usage is TRBJ2-2; D is unclear. Germline CDR1 MRHNA, CDR2 SNTAGT. V was shortened by 4 bases and J by 4 bases, with 10 bases between the two germline ends. The CDR3 runs to 14 residues. The CDR3: CASSGLPGTGELFF. The CDR3, as DNA: TGTGCCAGCAGTGGTCTTCCCGGCACCGGGGAGCTGTTTTTT.

This clone was seen a few times. This rearrangement joins TRBV9 to TRBJ1-2, with unresolved D. The CDR3 runs to 14 residues. Germline CDR1 SGDLS, CDR2 YYNGEE. Trimming removed 1 base from V and 9 bases from J, with 16 bases in between. DNA of the CDR3: TGTGCCAGCAGCGTAAATCAACAGTTGAGGAGCTACACCTTC. This encodes CASSVNQQLRSYTF. The entire variable domain, with the rest obtained from reference TRBV9 and TRBJ1-2, is as follows: DSGVTQTPKHLITATGQRVTLRCSPRSGDLSVYWYQQSLDQGLQFLIQYYNGEERAKGNILERFSAQQFPDLHSELNLSSLELGDSALYFCASSVNQQLRSYTFGSGTRLTVV.

J is TRBJ2-5 and V is TRBV4-2, with a weak D call TRBD2 (5 bases). V lost 0 bases and J 4 bases, leaving 18 bases between the germline ends. Germline CDR1 is LGHNA and CDR2 is YNFKEQ. The CDR3 has 17 residues. The CDR3 coding sequence is TGTGCCAGCAGCCAAGATCTTACGGGAAGTAGGCCAGAGACCCAGTACTTC. Its translation: CASSQDLTGSRPETQYF.

This clone was found many times. The chain recombines TRBV6-4 with TRBJ2-3, with 10 bases that match TRBD1. The germline gives CDR1 MRHNA, CDR2 SNTAGT. V lost 4 bases, J lost 1 base, and 2 bases stayed unmatched. The CDR3 has 15 amino acids. CDR3 residues: CASSAGTGGTDTQYF. The CDR3 DNA follows: TGTGCCAGCAGTGCCGGGACAGGGGGCACAGATACGCAGTATTTT.

The rearrangement joins TRBV27 to TRBJ1-4, with a possible D match to TRBD1 (5 bases). V was clipped by 1 base and J by 7 bases, with 7 bases between them. The CDR3 totals 13 residues. Germline CDR1 and CDR2: MNHEY and SMNVEV (reference sequence). The CDR3 DNA reads TGTGCCAGCAGTTTATGGAGGGGTGAAAAACTGTTTTTT. It specifies CASSLWRGEKLFF.

This chain links TRBV27 with TRBJ2-7, with 7 nucleotides matching TRBD2. This CDR3 comprises 13 residues. With V trimmed by 8 bases and J by 4 bases, 8 bases remained unmatched. Germline V gives CDR1 MNHEY, CDR2 SMNVEV (reference sequence). The CDR3, as DNA: TGTGCCAGCTCCCGCGGGAGTGGTTACGAGCAGTACTTC. This translates into CASSRGSGYEQYF.